The entry that follows covers one TCR beta chain sequence. This clone's antigen is unknown. Base quality data are lacking; no much larger clone is found one base away. The library was produced with the immunoSEQ multiplex PCR assay. The source study handled its data this way. A statistical classification framework was built to diagnose cytomegalovirus status from the catalog of TCR beta chain sequences. TCRdb mirrors the immuneACCESS table, restricted to in-frame sequences. Some clones are absent from its copies; in checked studies, under half trace to an unresolved V gene, and the reason for the others is unknown. That table gives V, J and clone size, and the DNA gave D and trimming. The sample yields roughly 250,000 clones; just under 90% were counted once. Clones ranked in the top ten supply 2% to 3% of the sample. These data are taken from a study of cytomegalovirus exposure and HLA in healthy donors (TCRdb year 2017). With respect to the entire study: According to a later analysis, the approximately 130 validation repertoires were produced on the same platform as the roughly 600 repertoires of the first cohort. The study was designed to test whether signatures of past pathogen exposure could be identified by cataloging public T cell receptors. A separate validation cohort of approximately 120 different subjects was used in addition to the approximately 640-subject first cohort. To predict cytomegalovirus infection status, the study combined high-throughput TCR immunosequencing, statistical association of individual TCRs with disease status, and machine learning. What the work shows at the level of the full study, not this receptor alone: It was suggested by the authors that the approach could potentially be generalized to other disease states and immunological phenotypes. Most TCR sequences were seen in very few donors, while some public TCRs were found in many individuals. In vitro tests confirmed that a few of the cytomegalovirus-associated TCR beta chains recognize cytomegalovirus antigens. The study gave a list of under 200 TCR beta chains associated with cytomegalovirus. Of the cluster scores, about 94% were above 0 in a later analysis, which found that TCRs clustered in the first cohort also tended to co-occur in the 120 validation repertoires. The classifier was reported to diagnose cytomegalovirus status with high specificity and sensitivity in both the original cohort and the validation cohort. All 120 or so repertoires were used to score co-occurrence in the validation cohort in a later analysis, because that analysis had no HLA typing for the cohort.

Based on the germline V gene, the CDR1 and CDR2 sequences are MDHEN and SYDVKM. V loses 4 bases at its end and J loses 5 bases; junction bases beyond the gene matches: 9. Including cysteine and phenylalanine, the CDR3 has 15 amino acids. Solely the CDR3 DNA is kept, with 45 bases framed from the first base. The donors belonged to the validation cohort of approximately 130 subjects, which was separate from the roughly 670-subject first cohort. This sequence was found in a man between 18 and 35 years old in good health and CMV-seronegative. Recombination linked TRBV28 to TRBJ2-7, with 9 bases aligning to TRBD2. Source material: PBMCs. Here the CDR3 is given as CASSSYRRGGHEQYF. The DNA sequence is as follows: TGTGCCAGCAGTTCGTATCGGCGGGGGGGCCACGAGCAGTACTTC.